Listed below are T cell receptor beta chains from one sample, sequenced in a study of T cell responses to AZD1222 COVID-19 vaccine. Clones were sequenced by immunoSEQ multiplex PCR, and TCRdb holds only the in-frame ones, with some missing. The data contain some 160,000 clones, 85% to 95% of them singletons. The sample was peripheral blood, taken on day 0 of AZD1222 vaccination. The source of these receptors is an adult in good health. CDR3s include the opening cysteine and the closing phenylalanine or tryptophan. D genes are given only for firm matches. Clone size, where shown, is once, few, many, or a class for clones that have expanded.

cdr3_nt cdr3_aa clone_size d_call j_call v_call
TGTGCCATCAGCCAGGGGGCGTTGGAGCAGTACTTC CAISQGALEQYF once TRBD1 TRBJ2-7 TRBV10-3
TGTGCCACCAGCAGGGGGACAGGGTACGAGCAGTACTTC CATSRGTGYEQYF once TRBD1 TRBJ2-7 TRBV15
TGTGCCAGCAGTTACTCGTATCCGGGACCAAACACTGAAGCTTTCTTT CASSYSYPGPNTEAFF - - TRBJ1-1 TRBV6-2/TRBV6-3
TGCACCAGCAGCCAAGATGACAGGTACGGCCCAAGGAACGAGCAGTACTTC CTSSQDDRYGPRNEQYF - - TRBJ2-7 TRBV1
TGTGCCAGCAGCGCACAGGGGGGAAACACCATATATTTT CASSAQGGNTIYF - TRBD1 TRBJ1-3 TRBV5-4
TGCGCCAGCAGCCAAGAAGCGGCGAACACCGGGGAGCTGTTTTTT CASSQEAANTGELFF once - TRBJ2-2 TRBV4-3
TGTGCCAGCAGAGTTGACAGCTACACTGAAGCTTTCTTT CASRVDSYTEAFF - - TRBJ1-1 TRBV2
TGTGCCAGTTACGGACAGGGTAATGAAAAACTGTTTTTT CASYGQGNEKLFF - TRBD1 TRBJ1-4 TRBV19
TGTGCCAGTAGTATACAGGGAGGAAACACCATATATTTT CASSIQGGNTIYF - - TRBJ1-3 TRBV19
TGCGCCAGCAGCCAAACACTCACAGATAACTATGGCTACACCTTC CASSQTLTDNYGYTF - - TRBJ1-2 TRBV4-3
TGTGCCAGCTCACCACTGATCGGGGAAGATACGCAGTATTTT CASSPLIGEDTQYF once - TRBJ2-3 TRBV18
TGTGCCAGCAGTTACACGGCGGAGGGAGAGACCCAGTACTTC CASSYTAEGETQYF - - TRBJ2-5 TRBV6-5
TGTGCCAGCAGTTCCGGGACAGGAGCGATTCAGCCCCAGCATTTT CASSSGTGAIQPQHF - TRBD1 TRBJ1-5 TRBV2